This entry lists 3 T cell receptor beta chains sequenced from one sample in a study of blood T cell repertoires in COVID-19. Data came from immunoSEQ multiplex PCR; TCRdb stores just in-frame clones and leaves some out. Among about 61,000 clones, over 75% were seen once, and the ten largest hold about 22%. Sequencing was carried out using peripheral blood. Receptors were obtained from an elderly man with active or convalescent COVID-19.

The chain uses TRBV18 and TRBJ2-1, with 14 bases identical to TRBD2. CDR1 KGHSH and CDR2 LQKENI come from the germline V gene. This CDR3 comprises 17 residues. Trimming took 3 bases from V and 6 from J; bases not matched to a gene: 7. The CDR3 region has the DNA TGTGCCAGCTCACCTAGTCACGGGACTAGCGGGAGCAATGAGCAGTTCTTC. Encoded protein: CASSPSHGTSGSNEQFF.

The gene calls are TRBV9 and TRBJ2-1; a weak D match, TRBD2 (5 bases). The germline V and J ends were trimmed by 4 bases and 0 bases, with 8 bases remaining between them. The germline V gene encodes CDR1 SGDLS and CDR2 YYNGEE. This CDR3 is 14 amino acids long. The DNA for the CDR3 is TGTGCCAGCAGCTTAGGGAGCTCCTACAATGAGCAGTTCTTC. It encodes CASSLGSSYNEQFF. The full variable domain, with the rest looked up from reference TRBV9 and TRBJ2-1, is DSGVTQTPKHLITATGQRVTLRCSPRSGDLSVYWYQQSLDQGLQFLIQYYNGEERAKGNILERFSAQQFPDLHSELNLSSLELGDSALYFCASSLGSSYNEQFFGPGTRLTVL.

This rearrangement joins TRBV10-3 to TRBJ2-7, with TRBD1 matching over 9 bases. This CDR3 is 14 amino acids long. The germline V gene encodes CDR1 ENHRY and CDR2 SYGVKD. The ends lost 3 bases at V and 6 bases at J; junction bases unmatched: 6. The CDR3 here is CAISEVTGQGEQYF. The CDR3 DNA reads TGTGCCATCAGTGAAGTTACGGGACAGGGCGAGCAGTACTTC.